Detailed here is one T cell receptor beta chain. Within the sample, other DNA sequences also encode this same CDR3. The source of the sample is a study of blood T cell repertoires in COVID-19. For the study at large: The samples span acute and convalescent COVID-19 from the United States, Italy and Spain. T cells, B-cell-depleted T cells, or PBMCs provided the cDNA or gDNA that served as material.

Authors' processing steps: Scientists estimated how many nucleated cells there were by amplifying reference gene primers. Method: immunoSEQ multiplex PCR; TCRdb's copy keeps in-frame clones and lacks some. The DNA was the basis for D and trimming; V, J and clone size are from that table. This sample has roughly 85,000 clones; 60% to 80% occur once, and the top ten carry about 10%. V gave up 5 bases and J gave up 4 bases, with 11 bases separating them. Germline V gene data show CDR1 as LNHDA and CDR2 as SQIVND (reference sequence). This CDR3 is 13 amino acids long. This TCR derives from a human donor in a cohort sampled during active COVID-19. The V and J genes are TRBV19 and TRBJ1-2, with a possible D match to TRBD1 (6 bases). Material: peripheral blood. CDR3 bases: TGTGCCAGTAGTCCACAGGGTGCCTATGGCTACACCTTC. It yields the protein CASSPQGAYGYTF.